A single sample gave rise to the 20 T cell receptor beta chains below, sequenced in a study of blood T cell repertoires in COVID-19. Using immunoSEQ multiplex PCR, the repertoire was profiled, and TCRdb retains in-frame clones only, with some absent. The table lists a few hundred thousand clones, 86% of them singletons, with about 3.5% in the top ten. Sequencing was performed on peripheral blood. These receptors were obtained from a man aged 18-30 years with active or convalescent COVID-19.

This clone was recorded only once. The rearrangement links TRBV7-9 to TRBJ1-2; TRBD1 aligns across 7 bases. The V segment lost 5 bases and the J segment 5 bases; nucleotides outside the gene matches: 5. Germline V lookup: CDR1 SEHNR, CDR2 FQNEAQ (reference sequence). CDR3 length equals 13 residues. CDR3 sequence reads: CASSQGQTYGYTF. The DNA of the CDR3 is TGTGCCAGCAGCCAGGGACAGACTTATGGCTACACCTTC.

The genes are TRBV4-2 and TRBJ2-7; 7 bases fit TRBD2. With 2 bases clipped from V and 2 bases from J, the junction kept 3 bases outside the gene matches. The CDR3 has 14 residues. Germline loops: CDR1 LGHNA, CDR2 YNFKEQ. This CDR3 is CASSQREDAYEQYF. As DNA, the CDR3 is TGTGCCAGCAGCCAACGGGAGGACGCCTACGAGCAGTACTTC.

The V gene is TRBV19, the J gene TRBJ1-6; D is uncertain. The CDR3 has 14 amino acids. V lost 4 bases and J 14 bases, leaving 18 bases between the germline ends. Germline assignment: CDR1 LNHDA and CDR2 SQIVND (reference sequence). The CDR3 DNA follows: TGTGCCAGTAGTACAGGTTCCTCTGGAGGGACCCTCCACTTT. Its protein product is CASSTGSSGGTLHF.

V is TRBV21-1 and J is TRBJ2-5; the table assigns TRBD2, which was not confirmed against the DNA. TRBV21-1 is a pseudogene segment. The CDR3 runs 13 residues. CDR3 residues: CASSKQREETQYF. The CDR3 coding sequence is TGTGCCAGCAGCAAACAGCGGGAAGAGACCCAGTACTTC.

This clone was seen a single time. V and J are TRBV6-5 and TRBJ2-1; D might be TRBD2 (5 bases). CDR1 and CDR2 from the germline V gene are MNHEY and SVGAGI. This CDR3 comprises 11 residues. V was pared by 9 bases and J by 10 bases, with 13 bases between. CDR3 sequence reads: CASLSGSEQFF. CDR3 sequence (DNA): TGTGCCAGTCTCTCGGGGAGCGAGCAGTTCTTC.

The chain uses TRBV12-1 and TRBJ2-6; no check of the table's D call, TRBD2, against the DNA was made. TRBV12-1 is designated a pseudogene. The CDR3 length is 15 residues. The CDR3 sequence: CASSLAEARTYVLTF. For the CDR3, the DNA is TGTGCCAGCAGCTTAGCTGAAGCAAGGACTTACGTCCTGACTTTC.

V gene TRBV7-9 combines with J gene TRBJ1-4; D ambiguous. The germline gives CDR1 SEHNR, CDR2 FQNEAQ (reference sequence). The CDR3 sequence is 14 residues long. The V end lost 1 base, the J end lost 5 bases, and 8 bases lay between the germline ends. The CDR3 nucleotides read TGTGCCAGCAGCTTAGGCCAGAGGAATGAAAAACTGTTTTTT. Protein product: CASSLGQRNEKLFF.

The V and J genes are TRBV5-4 and TRBJ2-1; TRBD2 matches at 7 bases. Trimming removed 0 bases from V and 9 bases from J; junction bases left unmatched: 3. This CDR3 has 13 residues. Germline CDR1 and CDR2: SGHNT and YYREEE (reference sequence). The DNA for the CDR3 is TGTGCCAGCAGCTTGGAGCGGGATACTGAGCAGTTCTTC. It yields the protein CASSLERDTEQFF.

CDR3 in amino acids: CASSPGGWGYEQYF. Here the CDR3 DNA reads TGTGCCAGCAGCCCCGGGGGTTGGGGCTACGAGCAGTACTTC. This chain connects TRBV7-2 to TRBJ2-7; tentative D call: TRBD2 (6 bases). V was cut by 5 bases and J by 3 bases, with 14 bases left in between. The CDR3 has 14 residues. Germline CDR1 and CDR2: SGHTA and FQGNSA.

The rearrangement links TRBV28 to TRBJ2-7; perhaps TRBD1 as D (6 bases). The CDR3 covers 15 residues. Germline CDR1 reads MDHEN; CDR2 reads SYDVKM. Trimming left V 6 bases short and J 0 bases short, with 15 bases between. DNA of the CDR3: TGTGCCAGCAGCCTCGGCCAGGGGACCTCCTACGAGCAGTACTTC. Translated, it gives CASSLGQGTSYEQYF.

J is TRBJ2-3 and V is TRBV28; TRBD2 aligns across 9 bases. The germline V gene has CDR1 MDHEN and CDR2 SYDVKM. Trimming removed 5 bases from V and 0 bases from J; junction bases left unmatched: 3. CDR3 length: 15 residues. The CDR3 DNA is TGTGCCAGCAGTCCCCTAGCGGGGAGCACAGATACGCAGTATTTT. Amino acids: CASSPLAGSTDTQYF.

In its sample, this clone was seen once. V usage is TRBV4-1 and J usage is TRBJ2-3; 7 bases line up with TRBD2. CDR1 is MGHRA, CDR2 YSYEKL, per germline. Trimming removed 6 bases from V and 2 bases from J; junction bases left unmatched: 5. This CDR3 has 14 amino acids. This CDR3 reads CASSLAVITDTQYF. The CDR3 coding sequence is TGCGCCAGCAGTCTAGCGGTGATCACAGATACGCAGTATTTT.

About this clone itself: The sample contains more than one DNA sequence encoding this CDR3. The chain joins TRBV9 to TRBJ2-3; a possible D gene is TRBD2 (6 bases). The CDR3 length is 15 residues. CDR1 SGDLS and CDR2 YYNGEE come from the germline V gene. V gave up 0 bases and J gave up 2 bases, with 10 bases separating them. CDR3 bases: TGTGCCAGCAGCGTAGGATTAGCGGACACAGATACGCAGTATTTT. This translates into CASSVGLADTDTQYF. Full variable domain (rest looked up from reference TRBV9 and TRBJ2-3): DSGVTQTPKHLITATGQRVTLRCSPRSGDLSVYWYQQSLDQGLQFLIQYYNGEERAKGNILERFSAQQFPDLHSELNLSSLELGDSALYFCASSVGLADTDTQYFGPGTRLTVL.

This chain joins TRBV9 and TRBJ1-5; no definite D call. The CDR3 is 15 amino acids. Germline lookup yields CDR1 SGDLS and CDR2 YYNGEE. The V end lost 3 bases, the J end lost 3 bases, and 13 bases lay between the germline ends. This CDR3 is CASSGSGSSNQPQHF. The CDR3 DNA is TGTGCCAGCAGCGGTTCGGGGTCATCCAATCAGCCCCAGCATTTT.

Many counts were recorded for this clone. The rearrangement uses TRBV6-4 and TRBJ2-2; TRBD2 is a possible D gene (5 bases). The CDR3 runs 13 residues. V gave up 5 bases and J gave up 1 base, with 5 bases separating them. Looked up from germline, CDR1 is MRHNA and CDR2 is SNTAGT. The CDR3 loop is CASSSGNTGELFF. CDR3 coding DNA: TGTGCCAGCAGTAGCGGGAACACCGGGGAGCTGTTTTTT.

This clone was recorded a few times. The rearrangement uses TRBV3-1 (or the pseudogene TRBV3-2) and TRBJ2-7; D not resolved. The CDR3 length is 12 residues. Germline V gives CDR1 LGHDT, CDR2 YNNKEL (reference sequence). Trimming cost V 2 bases and J 5 bases, with 7 bases left between them. The CDR3 region is CASSQTIDEQYF. CDR3 bases: TGTGCCAGCAGCCAAACAATCGACGAGCAGTACTTC.

V is TRBV30 and J is TRBJ1-6, with TRBD1 identical over 7 bases. Germline V gene lookup returns CDR1 GTSNPN and CDR2 SVGIG (reference sequence). The CDR3 spans 15 residues. Trimming cost V 3 bases and J 8 bases; bases outside gene matches: 10. The DNA for the CDR3 is TGTGCCTGGAGGGTCTTAGACAGGGAGGATTCACCCCTCCACTTT. Its translation is CAWRVLDREDSPLHF.

The gene calls are TRBV9 and TRBJ2-7; possibly TRBD2 for D (6 bases). Germline CDR1 and CDR2: SGDLS and YYNGEE. V was cut by 0 bases and J by 4 bases, with 17 bases left in between. The CDR3 consists of 16 residues. In nucleotides, the CDR3 is TGTGCCAGCAGCGTAGGAGTCCGGGGGTCTTGGTACGAGCAGTACTTC. This sequence encodes CASSVGVRGSWYEQYF.

The chain carries TRBV6-2 or TRBV6-3 and TRBJ2-2; D gene uncertain. The CDR3 totals 12 residues. V lost 4 bases and J lost 4, with 4 bases in between. Germline CDR1 reads MNHEY; CDR2 reads SVGEGT. The CDR3 coding sequence is TGTGCCAGCAGTTGGAGCACCGGGGAGCTGTTTTTT. It translates to CASSWSTGELFF.

The rearrangement joins TRBV24-1 to TRBJ1-5; D call uncertain. Germline V CDR1 and CDR2: KGHDR, SFDVKD. There are 13 residues in the CDR3. Written as DNA, the CDR3 is TGTGCGACAAGAGGGCAGAGCCATCAGCCCCAGCATTTT. It codes for CATRGQSHQPQHF.